This paragraph reports one T cell receptor beta chain. The data belong to a study of shared clonotypes between healthy human individuals. The CDR3 consists of 14 residues. From germline, CDR1 is MNHEY and CDR2 SVGAGI. Between the trimmed V and J ends, which lost 2 bases and 8 bases, there was a span of 15 bases. Deep was the level at which the assay was run. Assay: immunoSEQ multiplex PCR; the TCRdb copy retains only in-frame clones and omits some. The sample holds roughly 2.6 million clones, just over 90% seen once. The clonotype comes from a man aged 18 to 29 in good health. The sample consisted of naive CD4+ T cells sorted from blood. Subset defined: CD45RA+ positively selected. The rearrangement links TRBV6-5 to TRBJ1-2; D not certain. The CDR3 here is CASSYEIRAGGYTF. CDR3 bases: TGTGCCAGCAGTTACGAGATTAGGGCGGGCGGCTACACCTTC.